This entry lists 31 T cell receptor beta chains sequenced from one sample in a study of T cell responses to AZD1222 COVID-19 vaccine. TCRdb's copy holds only in-frame clones and misses some; the assay was immunoSEQ multiplex PCR. The table shows 98,000 or so clones, with approximately 89% occurring only once. The sequencing here drew on peripheral blood, taken on day 0 of AZD1222 vaccination. The source is an adult in good health.

The table lists this clone with a count of one. The chain uses TRBV24-1 and TRBJ2-2, with 7 positions matching TRBD1. The ends lost 4 bases at V and 2 bases at J; junction bases unmatched: 3. Looked up from germline, CDR1 is KGHDR and CDR2 is SFDVKD. The CDR3 has 15 residues. DNA for the CDR3: TGTGCCACCAGTGAAGGGACAGCTAACACCGGGGAGCTGTTTTTT. Protein: CATSEGTANTGELFF.

This sequence joins TRBV6-2 or TRBV6-3 and TRBJ2-2; D might be TRBD1 (5 bases). Trimming left V 4 bases short and J 0 bases short, with 15 bases between. The CDR3 length is 17 residues. Germline lookup yields CDR1 MNHEY and CDR2 SVGEGT. This CDR3 is CASSLSIRDPNTGELFF. The CDR3 region has the DNA TGTGCCAGCAGTTTATCGATCAGGGATCCGAACACCGGGGAGCTGTTTTTT.

In DNA, the CDR3 is TGCGCCAGCAGCCCAGCATTAAGCTCTGGGGCCAACGTCCTGACTTTC. It is translated as CASSPALSSGANVLTF. The V gene is TRBV5-1, the J gene TRBJ2-6, with D unclear. Trimming took 4 bases from V and 0 from J, leaving 11 bases between them. The CDR3 runs to 16 residues. Germline V lookup: CDR1 SGHRS, CDR2 YFSETQ.

V is TRBV12-3 or TRBV12-4 and J is TRBJ1-6, with D uncertain. This CDR3 has 13 amino acids. V was trimmed by 5 bases and J by 7 bases, leaving 9 bases between them. The CDR3 here is CASSPALNSPLHF. The DNA of the CDR3 is TGTGCCAGCAGTCCCGCCCTGAATTCACCCCTCCACTTT.

The chain combines TRBV2 with TRBJ1-2; D unresolved. V dropped 4 bases and J dropped 4 bases, with 13 bases sitting between them. This CDR3 is 14 amino acids long. Germline loops: CDR1 SNHLY, CDR2 FYNNEI. The CDR3: CASSGSGVSYGYTF. As DNA, the CDR3 is TGTGCCAGCAGTGGTAGTGGGGTGAGCTATGGCTACACCTTC.

The chain employs TRBV5-4 and TRBJ2-1; perhaps D is TRBD1 or TRBD2 (5 bases each). The germline gives CDR1 SGHNT, CDR2 YYREEE (reference sequence). CDR3 length: 14 amino acids. The ends were cut back, 5 bases at V and 5 bases at J, with 14 bases in the middle. In DNA form, the CDR3 reads TGTGCCAGCAGTGTCTCGGGACCTCACAATGAGCAGTTCTTC. It encodes CASSVSGPHNEQFF.

The rearrangement joins TRBV7-9 to TRBJ1-2; TRBD1 matches 7 bases. CDR3 length equals 15 residues. Germline V gene sequence: CDR1 SEHNR, CDR2 FQNEAQ (reference sequence). V dropped 4 bases and J dropped 5; count of bases not matched to a gene: 10. The DNA of the CDR3 is TGTGCCAGCAGCTCGACCGACAGGGAGGCGTATGGCTACACCTTC. It encodes CASSSTDREAYGYTF.

Turning to this clone: The conserved closing phenylalanine or tryptophan is absent in this CDR3, likely reflecting a read error. The CDR3 here is CSGERGFDSPLHL. CDR3 in DNA: TGCAGCGGGGAGAGAGGGTTTGATTCACCCCTCCACCTT. The chain has TRBV29-1 and TRBJ1-6; D gene uncertain. Germline V gene sequence: CDR1 SQVTM, CDR2 ANQGSEA. The CDR3 extends over 13 amino acids. Trimming removed 7 bases from V and 8 bases from J, with 15 bases in between.

This clone has just one count. The chain recombines TRBV9 with TRBJ1-1, with D unclear. CDR3 length: 13 residues. Germline CDR1 and CDR2: SGDLS and YYNGEE. V lost 3 bases and J 2 bases, leaving 8 bases between the germline ends. CDR3 sequence reads: CASSGTANTEAFF. DNA of the CDR3: TGTGCCAGCAGCGGCACAGCTAACACTGAAGCTTTCTTT.

This clone has a single count. The chain is built from TRBV2 and TRBJ1-6; tentatively, D is TRBD1 (6 bases). Germline assignment: CDR1 SNHLY and CDR2 FYNNEI. Trimming took off 4 bases at V and 7 bases at J, with 11 bases between the two ends. The CDR3 has 14 residues. Written as DNA, the CDR3 is TGTGCCAGCAGTGCACAGGGCAAGAATTCACCCCTCCACTTT. Its translation is CASSAQGKNSPLHF.

The V gene is TRBV19, the J gene TRBJ1-2, with 8 bases fitting TRBD1. The junction had 3 bases not matched to a gene; V was cut back by 6 bases and J by 9 bases. Germline V gene lookup returns CDR1 LNHDA and CDR2 SQIVND (reference sequence). The CDR3 runs to 11 residues. CDR3: CASRQGDSYTF. The CDR3 DNA reads as TGTGCCAGTAGACAGGGGGATAGCTACACCTTC. The variable domain in full, with the rest retrieved from reference TRBV19 and TRBJ1-2, is DGGITQSPKYLFRKEGQNVTLSCEQNLNHDAMYWYRQDPGQGLRLIYYSQIVNDFQKGDIAEGYSVSREKKESFPLTVTSAQKNPTAFYLCASRQGDSYTFGSGTRLTVV.

The chain couples TRBV6-5 to TRBJ1-1; 7 positions match TRBD1. The V segment lost 7 bases and the J segment 2 bases; nucleotides outside the gene matches: 7. In germline, CDR1 is MNHEY, CDR2 SVGAGI. CDR3 length equals 14 residues. The CDR3 sequence: CASTRDRGNTEAFF. The CDR3 nucleotides read TGTGCCAGCACCAGGGACAGAGGAAACACTGAAGCTTTCTTT.

V gene TRBV18 combines with J gene TRBJ1-2; no reliable D call. CDR3 size: 15 residues. CDR1 is KGHSH, CDR2 LQKENI, per germline. V lost 2 bases and J lost 5, with 15 bases in between. The CDR3 protein is CASSPSSETDYGYTF. The CDR3 nucleotides read TGTGCCAGCTCACCAAGTTCGGAGACGGATTATGGCTACACCTTC.

The V gene is TRBV5-3, the J gene TRBJ1-2; D gene ambiguous. TRBV5-3 is an ORF, with its function uncertain. The CDR3 sequence is 14 residues long. Trimming pared 0 bases from V and 2 bases from J, leaving 8 bases between. The CDR3 coding sequence is TGTGCCAGAAGCTTGGGGGAGATCAACTATGGCTACACCTTC. This translates into CARSLGEINYGYTF.

This rearrangement joins TRBV12-3 or TRBV12-4 to TRBJ2-7; D unresolved. V lost 6 bases, J lost 5 bases, and 2 bases lay in between. The CDR3 totals 9 residues. CDR3 sequence: CASRNEQYF. CDR3 DNA: TGTGCCAGCAGGAACGAGCAGTACTTC.

This chain links TRBV3-1 (or the pseudogene TRBV3-2) with TRBJ2-1, with D perhaps matching TRBD1 (6 bases). Deletions cut 1 base from V and 11 bases from J, with 18 bases between. The CDR3 spans 15 residues. Per the germline V gene, CDR1 is LGHDT and CDR2 is YNNKEL (reference sequence). The CDR3 sequence: CASSQAPGHGKQQFF. CDR3 DNA sequence: TGTGCCAGCAGCCAAGCACCGGGACACGGGAAGCAGCAGTTCTTC.

The chain uses TRBV5-6 and TRBJ1-2, with a weak D call TRBD1 (5 bases). The ends were cut back, 4 bases at V and 4 bases at J, with 14 bases in the middle. The CDR3 totals 14 residues. Germline V gives CDR1 SGHDT, CDR2 YYEEEE. The CDR3 DNA reads TGTGCCAGCAGCCCAGGGACGGATGTCTATGGCTACACCTTC. It encodes CASSPGTDVYGYTF.

The chain recombines TRBV2 with TRBJ1-2; 7 nucleotides align to TRBD1. The germline gives CDR1 SNHLY, CDR2 FYNNEI. After removal of 6 bases from V and 0 bases from J, the junction contained 4 bases not matched to a gene. The length of the CDR3 is 14 residues. CDR3 DNA sequence: TGTGCCAGCAGCGAGACAGGGACTAACTATGGCTACACCTTC. Translation: CASSETGTNYGYTF.

The chain combines TRBV6-5 with TRBJ1-5; D possibly corresponds to TRBD1 (5 bases). The CDR3 runs to 15 residues. CDR1 MNHEY and CDR2 SVGAGI come from the germline V gene. V was shortened by 5 bases and J by 7 bases, with 18 bases between the two germline ends. CDR3 DNA: TGTGCCAGCAGTCTACCTACTGAGGGGAGGCAGCCCCAGCATTTT. Translation: CASSLPTEGRQPQHF.

This chain uses TRBV6-5 with TRBJ1-4, with D perhaps TRBD1 (5 bases). V lost 4 bases to trimming and J lost 5 bases, with 14 bases between them. Germline lookup yields CDR1 MNHEY and CDR2 SVGAGI. The CDR3 runs 15 residues. CDR3 loop: CASSSPQGGNEKLFF. In nucleotides, the CDR3 is TGTGCCAGCAGTTCTCCGCAGGGTGGAAATGAAAAACTGTTTTTT.

The V and J genes are TRBV2 and TRBJ2-7, with D tentatively TRBD1 (7 bases). In germline, CDR1 is SNHLY, CDR2 FYNNEI. Deletions cut 4 bases from V and 4 bases from J, with 14 bases between. CDR3 size: 14 residues. The CDR3 protein is CASSGETGRYEQYF. CDR3 nucleotide sequence: TGTGCCAGCAGTGGGGAGACAGGGAGGTACGAGCAGTACTTC.

The rearrangement links TRBV7-2 to TRBJ2-7, with D unresolved. Germline-derived CDR1 and CDR2 are SGHTA and FQGNSA. Trimming removed 3 bases from V and 0 bases from J, with 3 bases in between. This CDR3 region has 12 residues. The CDR3 DNA follows: TGTGCCAGCAGCTTTAGCTCCTACGAGCAGTACTTC. Translation gives CASSFSSYEQYF.

This clone was seen a single time. The rearrangement links TRBV4-2 to TRBJ2-2, with D unresolved. Per the germline V gene, CDR1 is LGHNA and CDR2 is YNFKEQ. The CDR3 loop spans 17 amino acids. With 4 bases removed from V and 0 bases from J, the gap between germline ends came to 15 bases. The CDR3 DNA follows: TGTGCCAGCAGCCCAGTTAGCAGGATCGCGAACACCGGGGAGCTGTTTTTT. As protein: CASSPVSRIANTGELFF.

The chain joins TRBV3-1 (or the pseudogene TRBV3-2) to TRBJ1-1; D not resolved. Between the trimmed V and J ends, which lost 0 bases and 6 bases, there was a span of 17 bases. In germline, CDR1 is LGHDT, CDR2 YNNKEL (reference sequence). The CDR3 spans 16 residues. CDR3 sequence reads: CASSQDVLVGWSEAFF. In nucleotides, the CDR3 is TGTGCCAGCAGCCAAGATGTGTTGGTGGGTTGGTCTGAAGCTTTCTTT.

The chain links TRBV9 to TRBJ2-5; the match to TRBD2 covers 7 bases. The CDR3 is 14 residues long. Trimming cost V 3 bases and J 5 bases; bases outside gene matches: 7. Germline CDR1 and CDR2: SGDLS and YYNGEE. CDR3 in amino acids: CASSAVRGGETQYF. CDR3 bases: TGTGCCAGCAGCGCGGTAAGGGGAGGGGAGACCCAGTACTTC.

The rearrangement links TRBV7-4 to TRBJ1-2; unclear D gene. V lost 1 base, J lost 1 base, and 7 bases lay in between. Germline V gene lookup returns CDR1 SGHVT and CDR2 SQSDAQ. The CDR3 consists of 14 residues. The CDR3 nucleotides read TGTGCCAGCAGCTTAGGTGAGAATAACTATGGCTACACCTTC. Translated, it gives CASSLGENNYGYTF.

This clone came up once. The V and J genes are TRBV18 and TRBJ1-6, with a weak D call TRBD1 (6 bases). Germline-derived CDR1 and CDR2 are KGHSH and LQKENI. The V gene lost 1 base and the J gene lost 3 bases, with 7 bases spanning the gap. CDR3 length: 15 residues. The CDR3 reads CASSPRGHYNSPLHF. The CDR3, as DNA: TGTGCCAGCTCACCACGGGGGCACTATAATTCACCCCTCCACTTT.

The chain couples TRBV4-2 to TRBJ2-7, with a possible D match to TRBD2 (6 bases). V lost 0 bases and J lost 2, with 14 bases in between. The CDR3 runs to 16 residues. The germline V gene has CDR1 LGHNA and CDR2 YNFKEQ. The CDR3 coding sequence is TGTGCCAGCAGCCAAGAACCTCGGAGGGGCGCCTACGAGCAGTACTTC. This codes for CASSQEPRRGAYEQYF.

The V and J genes are TRBV12-5 and TRBJ2-7; tentatively, D is TRBD2 (6 bases). Germline CDR1 LGHNT, CDR2 FRNRAP. The CDR3 is made up of 14 amino acids. Deletions cut 6 bases from V and 4 bases from J, with 16 bases between. CDR3 amino acids: CASGTPGAAYEQYF. In DNA form, the CDR3 reads TGTGCTAGTGGGACCCCGGGAGCCGCTTACGAGCAGTACTTC.

The rearrangement joins TRBV16 to TRBJ1-2; D is unclear. Germline V gene sequence: CDR1 KGHSY, CDR2 FQNENV. Between the trimmed V and J ends, which lost 0 bases and 5 bases, there was a span of 10 bases. This CDR3 region has 14 residues. CDR3 nucleotides: TGTGCCAGCAGCCAATCTATACAGCTTTATGGCTACACCTTC. Its translation is CASSQSIQLYGYTF. Combining the CDR3 with reference TRBV16 and TRBJ1-2 gives the whole variable domain GEEVAQTPKHLVRGEGQKAKLYCAPIKGHSYVFWYQQVLKNEFKFLISFQNENVFDETGMPKERFSAKCLPNSPCSLEIQATKLEDSAVYFCASSQSIQLYGYTFGSGTRLTVV.

The genes are TRBV27 and TRBJ1-1; D ambiguous. Germline CDR1 is MNHEY and CDR2 is SMNVEV (reference sequence). V was cut by 7 bases and J by 4 bases, with 13 bases left in between. The CDR3 is 13 amino acids. The CDR3 region is CASIAPQFTEAFF. The CDR3 nucleotides read TGTGCCAGCATCGCCCCTCAATTCACTGAAGCTTTCTTT.